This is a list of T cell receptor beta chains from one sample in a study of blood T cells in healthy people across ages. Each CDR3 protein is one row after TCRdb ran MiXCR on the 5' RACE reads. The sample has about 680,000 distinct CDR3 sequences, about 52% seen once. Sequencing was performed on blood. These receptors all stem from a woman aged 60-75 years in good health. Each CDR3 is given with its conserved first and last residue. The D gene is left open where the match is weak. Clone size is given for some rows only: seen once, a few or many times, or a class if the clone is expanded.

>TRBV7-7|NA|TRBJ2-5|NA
CASSLAVGAGQETQYF
TGTGCCAGCAGCTTAGCGGTCGGCGCGGGTCAAGAGACCCAGTACTTC
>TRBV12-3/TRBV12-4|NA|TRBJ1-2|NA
CASSPLNRTGGYTF
TGTGCCAGCTCTCCACTCAACAGGACGGGCGGCTACACCTTC
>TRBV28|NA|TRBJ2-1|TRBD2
CASSGLVPQETQFF
TGTGCCAGCAGCGGACTAGTCCCACAAGAGACCCAGTTCTTC
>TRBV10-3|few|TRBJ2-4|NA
CAISEGKNIQYF
TGTGCCATCAGTGAGGGTAAAAACATTCAGTACTTC
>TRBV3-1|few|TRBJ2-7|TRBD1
CASSQAGTGPYEQYF
TGTGCCAGCAGCCAAGCCGGGACAGGGCCCTACGAGCAGTACTTC
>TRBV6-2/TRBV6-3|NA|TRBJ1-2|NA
CASSDGGANYGYTF
TGTGCCAGCAGTGACGGCGGAGCTAACTATGGCTACACCTTC
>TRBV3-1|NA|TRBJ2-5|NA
CASSQMAGGETQYF
TGTGCCAGCAGCCAAATGGCAGGCGGGGAGACCCAGTACTTC
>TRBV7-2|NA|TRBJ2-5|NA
CASSLSRDQKTQYF
TGTGCCAGCAGCCTCTCTAGAGACCAGAAGACCCAGTACTTC
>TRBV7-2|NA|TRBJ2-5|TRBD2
CASSREDHGETQYF
TGTGCCAGCAGCCGGGAGGACCATGGGGAGACCCAGTACTTC
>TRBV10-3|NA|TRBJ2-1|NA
CATSPSTYNEQFF
TGTGCCACCTCACCCTCCACCTACAATGAGCAGTTCTTC
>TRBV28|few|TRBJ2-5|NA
CASKASQETQYF
TGTGCCAGCAAAGCATCCCAAGAGACCCAGTACTTC
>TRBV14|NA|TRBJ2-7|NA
CASSSPTRGSCEQYF
TGTGCCAGCAGTTCACCAACCAGGGGCTCCTGCGAGCAGTACTTC
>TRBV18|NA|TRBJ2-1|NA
CASSPGYDPTHNEQFF
TGTGCCAGCTCACCAGGATACGATCCCACACACAATGAGCAGTTCTTC
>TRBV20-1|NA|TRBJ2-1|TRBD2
CSAPSGVTYNEQFF
TGCAGTGCCCCGAGCGGGGTTACCTACAATGAGCAGTTCTTC